This TCR beta chain was found in a study of PD-1 blockade in classical Hodgkin lymphoma. Study-wide background: Treatment was intravenous nivolumab, 3 mg/kg every 2 weeks, until progression.

Study-wide points: Lower baseline TCR diversity was reported for newly diagnosed patients than for healthy donors.

The trim removed 4 bases at V and 4 bases at J, leaving 13 bases unmatched. CDR1 is LGHNA and CDR2 is YSLEER in the germline V gene. This CDR3 has 18 residues. Concerning this clone itself: Its antigen is currently unknown.

Method: immunoSEQ multiplex PCR; TCRdb's copy keeps in-frame clones and lacks some. The sample records about 47,000 clones, roughly three quarters being singletons. Indicated time point: cycle 4 day 1 (C4D1), after five to seven weeks of nivolumab. There was relapse after autologous stem cell transplantation in every patient, and there was variation in brentuximab vedotin exposure. The material sequenced was peripheral blood mononuclear cells (PBMCs), taken before the fourth cycle of nivolumab. The chain has TRBV4-3 and TRBJ2-1; 10 nucleotides align to TRBD2. The TCR originated in a human donor with classical Hodgkin lymphoma. CDR3 protein: CASSRMRALAGIYNEQFF. The DNA for the CDR3 is TGCGCCAGCAGCCGTATGAGGGCACTAGCGGGGATATACAATGAGCAGTTCTTC.